This T cell receptor beta chain appears in the sequencing data of a study of blood T cell repertoires in COVID-19. Study information: In each case, the material was cDNA or gDNA derived from T cells, B-cell-depleted T cells, or PBMCs.

Original handling: Amplification of reference gene primers provided the estimated nucleated cell counts. The data were produced by immunoSEQ multiplex PCR, yet TCRdb's version contains in-frame clones alone and is incomplete. The V and J calls and the clone size are those of that table, but D and trimming were determined from the DNA. Among roughly 100,000 clones listed, about four fifths were seen once. The V and J ends lost 5 bases and 9 bases respectively, with 8 bases between them. This CDR3 is 11 amino acids long. CDR1 is LNHDA and CDR2 is SQIVND in the germline V gene (reference sequence). Sequenced input: peripheral blood. This sequence was found in a man in his 60s with acute or convalescent COVID-19. The J gene is TRBJ2-1, the V gene TRBV19; D uncertain. The CDR3 loop is CASSVRGEQFF. The CDR3 DNA reads as TGTGCCAGTAGTGTCAGAGGTGAGCAGTTCTTC.